This record concerns one TCR beta chain sequence. No antigen is known for it. Preparation of the TCRbeta library involved a method that used unique molecular identifiers. TCRdb ran MiXCR on the PCR reads and lists one entry per CDR3 protein. The sample lists about 250,000 distinct CDR3 sequences; more than 20% were seen once. This sample was taken from a study of T-cell reconstitution after alpha-beta-depleted transplantation in children. Study results and limitations: Expanded clones from the graft, numbering several hundred, reportedly supplied alpha-beta T cells about two months after transplant. One year post-transplant, T-cell counts and diversity were largely derived from T cells produced anew. TCRbeta diversity was high at day 60 in some patients (a result of surviving recipient T cells and thymic progenitors).

The sequences come from PBMCs, mostly from graft donor cells, collected 360 days after TCRalphabeta/CD19-depleted stem cell transplant. The receptor was isolated from a female patient aged 2-9 years who had a stem cell transplant for congenital amegakaryocytic thrombocytopenia, so the T cells may come from the graft donor.

This chain's CDR3 is CASSVQATSEFLPDTQYF. The CDR3 bases are TGTGCCAGCAGCGTACAGGCAACTAGCGAGTTTTTACCAGATACGCAGTATTTT. The chain employs TRBV9 and TRBJ2-3; 7 bases align to TRBD2. With 1 base clipped from V and 4 bases from J, the junction kept 15 bases outside the gene matches. Germline V CDR1 and CDR2: SGDLS, YYNGEE. The CDR3 runs to 18 residues.